This T cell receptor beta chain was captured by sequencing in a study of cytomegalovirus exposure and HLA in healthy donors. Broader study findings: Exclusion applied to some V segments, including TRBV6-2 and TRBV6-3, as they were indistinguishable. In a later analysis, across HLA loci, associated TCR counts were highest for DRB1, lowest for HLA-C. A later analysis associated some 16,000 TCR beta sequences with HLA alleles at a 0.05 false discovery rate.

Trimming removed 1 base at V and 2 bases at J, with 8 bases between. The CDR3 contains 15 residues. Germline CDR1 LNHNV, CDR2 YYDKDF (reference sequence). Only a few counts were recorded for this clone. Its matching antigen is unknown. Researchers ran the PCR with 60 Vbeta and 13 Jbeta primers. Clones were sequenced by immunoSEQ multiplex PCR, and TCRdb holds only the in-frame ones, with some missing. Found here are under 200,000 clones, approximately 62% of them singletons; the top ten hold over 1.2%. At the time of sampling, donors were nominally healthy, though unrecorded immune exposures were likely.

The chain joins TRBV15 to TRBJ2-2, with D possibly TRBD1 on 5 matching bases. This receptor was obtained from a man aged 50-60 years in good health and CMV-seronegative. Sequencing input: PBMCs. The chain's CDR3 is CATSRVRTNTGELFF. As DNA, the CDR3 is TGTGCCACCAGCAGAGTCCGGACAAACACCGGGGAGCTGTTTTTT.